This T cell receptor (beta chain) is from a study of blood T cell repertoires in COVID-19. Turning to the study itself: PBMCs, B-cell-depleted T cells, or T cells were the source of the cDNA or gDNA that made up the material.

Seattle patients were enrolled during active infection and followed longitudinally. Original handling: Estimation of nucleated cell counts was performed using reference gene primer amplification. Repertoires were generated with immunoSEQ multiplex PCR, while TCRdb's copy carries only in-frame clones and drops some. The V and J calls and the clone size are those of that table, but D and trimming were determined from the DNA. Among more than 85,000 clones listed, around nine tenths were seen once. The trim removed 3 bases at V and 3 bases at J, leaving 2 bases unmatched. The CDR3 length is 16 residues. Germline CDR1 is SGHRS and CDR2 is YFSETQ.

This receptor was taken from a woman aged 45 to 65 with COVID-19, enrolled during active disease. The sequenced sample consisted of peripheral blood. The chain combines TRBV5-1 with TRBJ2-6; TRBD1 matches 11 bases. The CDR3: CASSWTGGFGANVLTF. The CDR3 DNA follows: TGCGCCAGCAGCTGGACAGGGGGCTTTGGGGCCAACGTCCTGACTTTC.